Described below is a single TCR beta chain sequence and its context. This sample was included in a study of technical replicates of blood from a handful of donors. Using immunoSEQ multiplex PCR, the repertoire was profiled, and TCRdb retains in-frame clones only, with some absent. There are around 29,000 clones in the sample; around nine tenths occur only once, and approximately 4.5% lies in the top ten. V was trimmed by 4 bases and J by 8 bases, leaving 14 bases between them. The CDR3 consists of 12 residues. Germline CDR1 GTSNPN, CDR2 SVGIG (reference sequence). The clonotype originates from a human donor in good health. Some clones in this sample may be carry-over from other donors' samples. The specimen sequenced was PBMCs. This chain uses TRBV30 with TRBJ1-1; no clear D gene. The CDR3 nucleotides are TGTGCCTGGACCCCCGGGAGGCGGGAAGCTTTCTTT. Translated, it gives CAWTPGRREAFF.